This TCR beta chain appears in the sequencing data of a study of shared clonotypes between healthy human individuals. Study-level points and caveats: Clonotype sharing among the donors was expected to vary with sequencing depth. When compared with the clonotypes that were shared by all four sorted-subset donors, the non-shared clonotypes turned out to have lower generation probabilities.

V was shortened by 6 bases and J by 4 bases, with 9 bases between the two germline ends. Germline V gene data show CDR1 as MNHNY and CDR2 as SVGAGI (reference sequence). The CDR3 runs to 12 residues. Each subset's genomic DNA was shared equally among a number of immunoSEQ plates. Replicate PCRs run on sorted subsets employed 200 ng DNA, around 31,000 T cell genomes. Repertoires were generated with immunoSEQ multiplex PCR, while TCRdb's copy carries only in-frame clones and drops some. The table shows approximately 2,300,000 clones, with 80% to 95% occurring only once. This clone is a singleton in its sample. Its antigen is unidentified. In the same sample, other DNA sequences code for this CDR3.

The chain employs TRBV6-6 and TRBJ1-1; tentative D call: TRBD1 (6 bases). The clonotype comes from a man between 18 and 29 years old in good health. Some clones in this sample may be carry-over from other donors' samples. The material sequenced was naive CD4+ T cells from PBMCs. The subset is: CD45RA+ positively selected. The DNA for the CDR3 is TGTGCCAGCAGACAGGGCCGCACTGAAGCTTTCTTT. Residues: CASRQGRTEAFF.